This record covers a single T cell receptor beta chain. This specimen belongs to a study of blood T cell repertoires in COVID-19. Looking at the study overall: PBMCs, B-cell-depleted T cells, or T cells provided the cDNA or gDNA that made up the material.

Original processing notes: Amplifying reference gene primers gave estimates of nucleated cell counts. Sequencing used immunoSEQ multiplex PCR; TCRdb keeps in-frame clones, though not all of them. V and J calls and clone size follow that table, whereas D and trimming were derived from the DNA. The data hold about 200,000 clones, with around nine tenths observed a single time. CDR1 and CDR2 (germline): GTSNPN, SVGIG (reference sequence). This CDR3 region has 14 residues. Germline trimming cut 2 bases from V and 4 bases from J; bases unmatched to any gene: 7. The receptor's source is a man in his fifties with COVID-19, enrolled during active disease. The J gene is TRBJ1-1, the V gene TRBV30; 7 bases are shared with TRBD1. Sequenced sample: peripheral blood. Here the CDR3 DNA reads TGTGCCTGGAGTTTCTCGGACAGGCGCACTGAAGCTTTCTTT. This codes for CAWSFSDRRTEAFF.